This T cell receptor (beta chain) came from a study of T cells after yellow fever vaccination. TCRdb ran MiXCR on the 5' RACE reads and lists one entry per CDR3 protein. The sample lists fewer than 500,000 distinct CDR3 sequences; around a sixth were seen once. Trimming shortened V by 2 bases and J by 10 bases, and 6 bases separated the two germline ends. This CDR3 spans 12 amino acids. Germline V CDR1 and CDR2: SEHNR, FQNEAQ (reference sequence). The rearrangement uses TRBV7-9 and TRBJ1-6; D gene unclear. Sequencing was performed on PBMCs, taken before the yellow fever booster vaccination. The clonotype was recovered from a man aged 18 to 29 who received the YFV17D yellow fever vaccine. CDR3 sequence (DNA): TGTGCCAGCAGCTTACGTAGGTCACCCCTCCACTTT. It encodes CASSLRRSPLHF.